This TCR beta chain was found in a study of Ad26.COV2.S vaccination and SARS-CoV-2 variants. Overall study: Within the COV1001 Ad26.COV2.S trial arm, the donor was enrolled. By the intramuscular route, Ad26.COV2.S was given once, or twice 56 days apart. General study results and limits: Those who received the vaccine showed greater spike-specific TCR breadth than those given placebo. The TCR breadth and depth analyses may have understated or missed part of the total T cell responses.

CDR3 length equals 13 residues. Germline values: CDR1 SGHRS, CDR2 YFSETQ. V gave up 4 bases and J gave up 1 base, with 8 bases separating them. This table comes from immunoSEQ multiplex PCR, and its TCRdb copy is limited to in-frame clones, with some not included. The data show more than 300,000 clones, about 82% seen once. Treatment noted: around 19 received Ad26.COV2.S at low or high dose, single or two shots; roughly five received placebo; per-sample allocation not given. Day 63 after the first injection of vaccine or placebo was the sampling time. As for this clone: Its antigen is still unknown.

This receptor was taken from a person aged 18-60 years who received the Ad26.COV2.S COVID-19 vaccine or a placebo. V is TRBV5-1 and J is TRBJ1-1; no firm D call. Sequenced material: peripheral blood, taken in a trial of Ad26.COV2.S vaccine versus placebo. In DNA form, the CDR3 reads TGCGCCAGCAGCGGTCAGGAGAACACTGAAGCTTTCTTT. This encodes CASSGQENTEAFF.